This T cell receptor (beta chain) was sequenced during a study of post-analysis software for immune sequencing data. Carried by the TCR beta cDNA libraries were unique molecular identifiers. TCRdb re-analysed the PCR reads in MiXCR, keeping a single row per CDR3 protein. The sample holds around 700,000 distinct CDR3 sequences, 55% to 60% seen once. This clonotype was counted only a few times. Its specificity is not known. Findings and caveats of the study: Compared with controls, patients had more of about 5 TRBV segments, including TRBV5-6, TRBV5-1 and TRBV20-1. Co-batched samples clustered tightly together by F measure. Compared with controls, patients showed significantly lower normalized Chao1 diversity.

V lost 6 bases and J lost 4, with 12 bases in between. The CDR3 extends over 13 amino acids. Germline V CDR1 and CDR2: LNHNV, YYDKDF (reference sequence). The origin of this receptor is a girl aged 2 to 9 with multiple sclerosis. The gene calls are TRBV15 and TRBJ1-1; unclear D gene. The specimen sequenced was blood. The CDR3 reads CATRVPGSTEAFF. The DNA of the CDR3 is TGTGCCACCAGGGTCCCTGGGAGCACTGAAGCTTTCTTT.